Below are 2 T cell receptor beta chains sequenced from a single sample in a study of blood T cell repertoires in COVID-19. The assay was immunoSEQ multiplex PCR, and TCRdb's table has in-frame clones only and misses some. The sample contains about 330,000 clones, 87% of which appear only once. What was sequenced was PBMCs or T cells enriched from blood (not recorded which). These receptors came from a woman aged 25 to 39 who had recovered from COVID-19.

The chain combines TRBV19 with TRBJ1-5; TRBD1 aligns across 11 bases. This CDR3 is built from 16 residues. The germline V gene has CDR1 LNHDA and CDR2 SQIVND (reference sequence). Losses at the gene ends were 5 bases for V and 7 bases for J; bases not matched to a gene: 10. CDR3 amino acids: CASSFPDRGLGQPQHF. In DNA form, the CDR3 reads TGTGCCAGTAGTTTCCCGGACAGGGGGCTTGGGCAGCCCCAGCATTTT.

The chain joins TRBV6-5 to TRBJ2-1; TRBD2 aligns across 12 bases. This CDR3 spans 15 amino acids. The J segment lost 4 bases and the V segment lost 4 bases, leaving 2 bases of the junction unmatched. Germline assignment: CDR1 MNHEY and CDR2 SVGAGI. DNA of the CDR3: TGTGCCAGCAGTTCTAGCGGGGGGGGATACAATGAGCAGTTCTTC. This codes for CASSSSGGGYNEQFF.